One and the same sample provided the 27 T cell receptor beta chains below, sequenced in a study of identifying expanded T cells in peripheral blood (dated by TCRdb to between 2018 and 2021). The method behind the library was the immunoSEQ multiplex PCR assay. In TCRdb, the immuneACCESS table is reduced to in-frame sequences with V and J assigned. These tables do not hold every clone; where another copy was compared, an unresolved V gene accounts for under half, and the others remain unexplained. In this sample the table shows roughly 100,000 clones, around 88% of which occur a single time. The ten largest clones represent over 12% of the sample. Material: blood. All receptors derive from a person aged 18-70 years in good health.

V gene TRBV7-6 combines with J gene TRBJ2-5, with TRBD2 as a possible D gene (5 bases). Germline values: CDR1 SGHVS, CDR2 FNYEAQ. The CDR3 spans 14 residues. Trimming cost V 5 bases and J 4 bases, with 14 bases left between them. The chain's CDR3 is CASSATSGVETQYF. For the CDR3, the DNA is TGTGCCAGCAGCGCTACGTCCGGGGTAGAGACCCAGTACTTC.

This rearrangement joins TRBV5-1 to TRBJ2-1, with D unclear. Germline V gene sequence: CDR1 SGHRS, CDR2 YFSETQ. V lost 7 bases and J 0 bases, leaving 17 bases between the germline ends. The CDR3 runs to 16 residues. The DNA of the CDR3 is TGCGCCAGCGCACCGGCTGGCCGGAGCTCCTACAATGAGCAGTTCTTC. It encodes CASAPAGRSSYNEQFF.

V is TRBV7-9 and J is TRBJ1-1; no definite D call. This CDR3 spans 12 amino acids. With 4 bases removed from V and 3 bases from J, the gap between germline ends came to 6 bases. Germline V CDR1 and CDR2: SEHNR, FQNEAQ (reference sequence). CDR3 amino acids: CASSSPHTEAFF. The CDR3 region has the DNA TGTGCCAGCAGCTCACCTCACACTGAAGCTTTCTTT.

The gene calls are TRBV6-5 and TRBJ1-3; the D is unclear. V lost 6 bases and J lost 6, with 9 bases in between. Germline values: CDR1 MNHEY, CDR2 SVGAGI. The CDR3 totals 12 residues. CDR3 DNA sequence: TGTGCCAGCAGAACGGGGAAAAACACCATATATTTT. This codes for CASRTGKNTIYF.

The chain joins TRBV27 to TRBJ2-5; D might be TRBD2 (6 bases). Germline CDR1 reads MNHEY; CDR2 reads SMNVEV (reference sequence). V lost 2 bases to trimming and J lost 5 bases, with 9 bases between them. CDR3 length: 13 residues. CDR3 protein: CASSLRERETQYF. For the CDR3, the DNA is TGTGCCAGCAGTTTACGGGAGCGGGAGACCCAGTACTTC.

V and J are TRBV7-3 and TRBJ2-1; 8 bases fit TRBD1. The V and J ends lost 3 bases and 6 bases, in that order; junction bases with no gene match: 4. Per germline, CDR1 SGHTA and CDR2 FQGTGA. The CDR3 is 14 residues long. The CDR3, as DNA: TGTGCCAGCAGCTTGACAGGGGAAGGCAATGAGCAGTTCTTC. The encoded protein is CASSLTGEGNEQFF.

J is TRBJ2-1 and V is TRBV5-1; TRBD1 is a possible D gene (6 bases). Per the germline V gene, CDR1 is SGHRS and CDR2 is YFSETQ. The CDR3 is 13 residues long. V was cut by 4 bases and J by 6 bases, with 11 bases left in between. CDR3 region: CASSQDSANEQFF. DNA of the CDR3: TGCGCCAGCAGCCAGGACAGCGCCAATGAGCAGTTCTTC.

This chain joins TRBV27 and TRBJ2-7; 9 positions agree with TRBD1. The V gene's germline CDR1 is MNHEY and CDR2 SMNVEV (reference sequence). Germline trimming cut 4 bases from V and 3 bases from J; bases unmatched to any gene: 13. This CDR3 is built from 17 residues. The CDR3, as DNA: TGTGCCAGCAGTTCGAGTACAGGGGGCTTCAGAAACTACGAGCAGTACTTC. Its translation is CASSSSTGGFRNYEQYF.

The gene calls are TRBV5-8 and TRBJ1-2; D might be TRBD1 (6 bases). CDR3 size: 14 residues. Germline V gene data show CDR1 as SGHTS and CDR2 as YDEGEE. The germline V and J ends were trimmed by 0 bases and 7 bases, with 13 bases remaining between them. The CDR3 bases are TGTGCCAGCAGCTTGGGGCAGGGGAGTATTGGCTACACCTTC. This codes for CASSLGQGSIGYTF.

The chain has TRBV9 and TRBJ2-1; weak D call: TRBD1 (6 bases). Germline V gene data show CDR1 as SGDLS and CDR2 as YYNGEE. Trimming pared 4 bases from V and 0 bases from J, leaving 14 bases between. The CDR3 is 16 residues long. CDR3 residues: CASSILLGGSYNEQFF. As DNA, the CDR3 is TGTGCCAGCAGCATCCTTCTAGGGGGCTCCTACAATGAGCAGTTCTTC.

The chain employs TRBV5-4 and TRBJ1-4, with D perhaps TRBD1 (5 bases). V was shortened by 3 bases and J by 2 bases, with 14 bases between the two germline ends. CDR3 size: 16 residues. Germline lookup yields CDR1 SGHNT and CDR2 YYREEE (reference sequence). The CDR3 nucleotides are TGTGCCAGCAGCTCCGCGGGGGGTTCCACTAATGAAAAACTGTTTTTT. It specifies CASSSAGGSTNEKLFF.

The chain employs TRBV7-6 and TRBJ2-1; 7 bases fit TRBD2. V shed 4 bases and J 2 bases; nucleotides not matched to a gene: 8. The germline gives CDR1 SGHVS, CDR2 FNYEAQ. This CDR3 is 16 amino acids long. The CDR3 nucleotides are TGTGCCAGCAGCTACGAGGGCGCGGGGGCCTACAATGAGCAGTTCTTC. Translated: CASSYEGAGAYNEQFF.

CDR3 loop: CASSVEGRGTEAFF. The CDR3 DNA sequence: TGTGCCAGCAGCGTAGAGGGAAGGGGCACTGAAGCTTTCTTT. The V gene is TRBV9, the J gene TRBJ1-1, with D tentatively TRBD1 (5 bases). The CDR3 sequence is 14 residues long. Trimming stripped 0 bases from V and 4 bases from J, with 10 bases between. CDR1 is SGDLS and CDR2 is YYNGEE in the germline V gene.

V and J are TRBV28 and TRBJ1-3; a possible D gene is TRBD1 (5 bases). This CDR3 has 15 residues. Trimming cost V 6 bases and J 0 bases, with 12 bases left between them. CDR1 MDHEN and CDR2 SYDVKM come from the germline V gene. The CDR3 region is CASSPDQGSGNTIYF. The CDR3 DNA follows: TGTGCCAGCAGCCCCGATCAGGGCTCTGGAAACACCATATATTTT.

The V call is TRBV7-2, the J call TRBJ2-7; 8 positions match TRBD1. This CDR3 is 15 amino acids long. Germline CDR1 reads SGHTA; CDR2 reads FQGNSA. The V and J ends lost 5 bases and 4 bases, in that order; junction bases with no gene match: 10. The CDR3 reads CASSAPGGAGYEQYF. In DNA, the CDR3 is TGTGCCAGCAGCGCCCCAGGGGGCGCGGGGTACGAGCAGTACTTC.

The chain has TRBV6-1 and TRBJ1-1; no definite D call. The CDR3 loop spans 11 amino acids. V lost 6 bases to trimming and J lost 3 bases, with 5 bases between them. The V gene's germline CDR1 is MNHNS and CDR2 SASEGT. The CDR3 bases are TGTGCCAGCAGCGAATACACTGAAGCTTTCTTT. Its protein is CASSEYTEAFF.

V and J are TRBV28 and TRBJ2-7, with 8 positions matching TRBD2. The V segment lost 2 bases and the J segment 0 bases; nucleotides outside the gene matches: 3. Looked up from germline, CDR1 is MDHEN and CDR2 is SYDVKM. This CDR3 has 15 residues. CDR3 DNA sequence: TGTGCCAGCAGTTTACCCCGGGGGGGCTCCTACGAGCAGTACTTC. Protein product: CASSLPRGGSYEQYF.

The chain carries TRBV18 and TRBJ1-5; 7 bases agree with TRBD1. Germline CDR1 and CDR2: KGHSH and LQKENI. The CDR3 contains 16 residues. The V gene end was trimmed by 2 bases and the J gene end by 3 bases; junction bases not matched to a gene: 7. The CDR3 nucleotides are TGTGCCAGCTCACCAAGAGACAGGGAAGACAATCAGCCCCAGCATTTT. As protein: CASSPRDREDNQPQHF.

The chain employs TRBV27 and TRBJ2-3; 7 bases are a match to TRBD1. The CDR3 has 14 amino acids. Germline lookup yields CDR1 MNHEY and CDR2 SMNVEV (reference sequence). V shed 6 bases and J 4 bases; nucleotides not matched to a gene: 7. CDR3 DNA sequence: TGTGCCAGCAGACCGGGGACAGCCTCAGATACGCAGTATTTT. This translates into CASRPGTASDTQYF.

The chain links TRBV5-4 to TRBJ2-3, with TRBD2 matching over 8 bases. The junction had 9 bases not matched to a gene; V was cut back by 5 bases and J by 4 bases. CDR3 length: 15 amino acids. CDR1 is SGHNT, CDR2 YYREEE, per germline (reference sequence). This chain's CDR3 is CASSLSSGSADTQYF. CDR3 coding DNA: TGTGCCAGCAGTCTCTCCAGCGGGAGCGCAGATACGCAGTATTTT.

The chain links TRBV27 to TRBJ1-5, with D uncertain. This CDR3 is built from 14 residues. Between the trimmed V and J ends, which lost 2 bases and 0 bases, there was a span of 5 bases. Germline CDR1 and CDR2: MNHEY and SMNVEV (reference sequence). Here the CDR3 reads CASSLENSNQPQHF. Written as DNA, the CDR3 is TGTGCCAGCAGTTTAGAAAATAGCAATCAGCCCCAGCATTTT.

This chain connects TRBV7-2 to TRBJ2-5; 14 bases are a match to TRBD2. Trimming cost V 6 bases and J 6 bases; bases outside gene matches: 6. The CDR3 is 15 residues long. Germline values: CDR1 SGHTA, CDR2 FQGNSA. The CDR3 DNA is TGTGCCAGCAGTCCCGGGACTAGCGGGGGAAAGACCCAGTACTTC. Its translation is CASSPGTSGGKTQYF.

This chain uses TRBV29-1 with TRBJ1-5; perhaps TRBD1 as D (6 bases). The CDR3 extends over 14 amino acids. V shed 1 base and J shed 7 bases, with 14 bases lying between them. CDR1 and CDR2 (germline): SQVTM, ANQGSEA. CDR3 loop: CSVEVWGAIQPQHF. CDR3 DNA: TGCAGCGTTGAAGTATGGGGGGCCATCCAGCCCCAGCATTTT. Based on the CDR3 plus reference TRBV29-1 and TRBJ1-5, the full variable domain is SAVISQKPSRDICQRGTSLTIQCQVDSQVTMMFWYRQQPGQSLTLIATANQGSEATYESGFVIDKFPISRPNLTFSTLTVSNMSPEDSSIYLCSVEVWGAIQPQHFGDGTRLSIL.

The chain couples TRBV27 to TRBJ2-1; TRBD1 is a possible D gene (6 bases). CDR3 size: 14 residues. Trimming left V 6 bases short and J 4 bases short, with 13 bases between. Germline V CDR1 and CDR2: MNHEY, SMNVEV (reference sequence). The CDR3 is CASSLTGNYNEQFF. CDR3 nucleotide sequence: TGTGCCAGCAGCCTTACAGGGAATTACAATGAGCAGTTCTTC.

The genes are TRBV29-1 and TRBJ2-3, with 9 nucleotides matching TRBD2. The junction had 7 bases not matched to a gene; V was cut back by 3 bases and J by 0 bases. The CDR3 totals 16 residues. From germline, CDR1 is SQVTM and CDR2 ANQGSEA. CDR3: CSVDISGGPSTDTQYF. CDR3 sequence (DNA): TGCAGCGTTGATATTAGCGGGGGCCCTAGCACAGATACGCAGTATTTT.

V usage is TRBV2 and J usage is TRBJ2-1; TRBD1 agrees at 8 bases. V was clipped by 11 bases and J by 0 bases; unmatched bases: 9. Germline V gene data show CDR1 as SNHLY and CDR2 as FYNNEI. This CDR3 has 15 residues. Here the CDR3 reads CAQGALRSSYNEQFF. The CDR3 region has the DNA TGTGCCCAGGGGGCGCTCAGAAGCTCCTACAATGAGCAGTTCTTC.

This clone showed up just once. The CDR3 region is CASRIDATGNEQFF. CDR3 nucleotides: TGTGCCAGCAGGATAGATGCTACGGGTAATGAGCAGTTCTTC. The chain joins TRBV2 to TRBJ2-1; D gene unclear. Germline CDR1 is SNHLY and CDR2 is FYNNEI. The CDR3 has 14 residues. The V and J ends lost 6 bases and 7 bases respectively, with 16 bases between them. Variable domain in full (rest from reference TRBV2 and TRBJ2-1): EPEVTQTPSHQVTQMGQEVILRCVPISNHLYFYWYRQILGQKVEFLVSFYNNEISEKSEIFDDQFSVERPDGSNFTLKIRSTKLEDSAMYFCASRIDATGNEQFFGPGTRLTVL.